Shown below are 31 T cell receptor beta chains from a single sample sequenced in a study of T cells after yellow fever vaccination. TCRdb redid the calling of the 5' RACE reads with MiXCR, one entry per CDR3 protein. The sample lists hundreds of thousands of distinct CDR3 sequences; about a sixth were seen once. This specimen was PBMCs, taken 5 to 6 days after the first yellow fever vaccination. The receptors shown here come from a man between 18 and 29 years old who received the YFV17D yellow fever vaccine.

This clonotype was recorded many times. The chain's CDR3 is CASSLGSGAGTDTQYF. The CDR3 DNA is TGTGCCAGCAGCTTAGGATCCGGGGCGGGCACAGATACGCAGTATTTT. This chain connects TRBV7-2 to TRBJ2-3; D could derive from TRBD1 or TRBD2 (5 bases each). V was clipped by 1 base and J by 1 base, with 12 bases between them. This CDR3 spans 16 amino acids. CDR1 SGHTA and CDR2 FQGNSA come from the germline V gene.

This clonotype was seen more than once but under ten times. V and J are TRBV6-4 and TRBJ2-5; TRBD1 agrees at 10 bases. The V and J ends lost 4 bases and 3 bases, in that order; junction bases with no gene match: 8. The length of the CDR3 is 16 residues. Germline-derived CDR1 and CDR2 are MRHNA and SNTAGT. CDR3 bases: TGTGCCAGCAGTGGCAAAGAGGACAGGGGGGAAGAGACCCAGTACTTC. Translated, it gives CASSGKEDRGEETQYF.

V gene TRBV29-1 combines with J gene TRBJ2-5; 14 bases agree with TRBD2. The germline CDR1 and CDR2 sequences are SQVTM and ANQGSEA. After removal of 6 bases from V and 5 bases from J, the junction contained 11 bases not matched to a gene. The CDR3 sequence is 16 residues long. The CDR3 nucleotides are TGCAGCGTCGACCCCGGACTAGCGGGGGGCTGGGAGACCCAGTACTTC. Residues: CSVDPGLAGGWETQYF.

The genes are TRBV7-2 and TRBJ2-7, with TRBD1 matching 9 bases. The CDR3 runs 15 residues. Germline assignment: CDR1 SGHTA and CDR2 FQGNSA. After removal of 5 bases from V and 3 bases from J, the junction contained 8 bases not matched to a gene. CDR3 bases: TGTGCCAGCAGCCTAAGGACAGGGGTCGACTACGAGCAGTACTTC. Its protein is CASSLRTGVDYEQYF.

This clonotype was counted only a few times. The rearrangement joins TRBV6-5 to TRBJ1-2; 7 bases match TRBD1. The V gene end was trimmed by 2 bases and the J gene end by 5 bases; junction bases not matched to a gene: 2. The CDR3 sequence is 13 residues long. Germline V gives CDR1 MNHEY, CDR2 SVGAGI. As DNA, the CDR3 is TGTGCCAGCAGTTACCGACAGGGATATGGCTACACCTTC. Protein sequence: CASSYRQGYGYTF.

In nucleotides, the CDR3 is TGTGCCAGCAGCGTAGGGGACAGGGTCACTGAAGCTTTCTTT. Its protein is CASSVGDRVTEAFF. This chain links TRBV9 with TRBJ1-1; the match to TRBD1 covers 9 bases. CDR3 length: 14 amino acids. Per germline, CDR1 SGDLS and CDR2 YYNGEE. J gave up 4 bases and V 0 bases, and 1 base lay outside the gene matches.

The chain has TRBV24-1 and TRBJ2-1; 9 bases align to TRBD1. Germline V gives CDR1 KGHDR, CDR2 SFDVKD. The J segment lost 8 bases and the V segment lost 10 bases, leaving 5 bases of the junction unmatched. The CDR3 has 12 residues. The CDR3 DNA follows: TGTGCCACGGGACAGGGTAGGTATGAGCAGTTCTTC. Translating gives CATGQGRYEQFF.

This chain links TRBV30 with TRBJ2-1; D not resolved. The CDR3 extends over 13 amino acids. V lost 5 bases and J 0 bases, leaving 8 bases between the germline ends. Germline CDR1 GTSNPN, CDR2 SVGIG (reference sequence). In DNA, the CDR3 is TGTGCCTGGGAACTCCGCTCCTACAATGAGCAGTTCTTC. This translates into CAWELRSYNEQFF.

V is TRBV12-3 or TRBV12-4 and J is TRBJ2-4; a weak D match, TRBD1 (8 bases). V was clipped by 4 bases and J by 8 bases, with 15 bases between them. This CDR3 has 14 amino acids. The CDR3 spells CASSSDRGGDIQYF. The CDR3 region has the DNA TGTGCCAGCAGTTCCGACAGGGGAGGGGACATTCAGTACTTC.

Only a few counts were recorded for this clonotype. V usage is TRBV4-1 and J usage is TRBJ2-1, with D unclear. CDR1 is MGHRA and CDR2 is YSYEKL in the germline V gene. Trimming pared 1 base from V and 8 bases from J, leaving 15 bases between. The CDR3 is 15 amino acids. DNA for the CDR3: TGCGCCAGCAGCCAAGTTTTCTCTAGTTCCGATGAGCAGTTCTTC. Translated: CASSQVFSSSDEQFF.

The CDR3 here is CSARSDRGYRQPQHF. The CDR3 coding sequence is TGCAGTGCTAGATCGGACAGGGGTTATCGTCAGCCCCAGCATTTT. The gene calls are TRBV20-1 and TRBJ1-5; 9 nucleotides line up with TRBD1. V lost 2 bases, J lost 6 bases, and 8 bases stayed unmatched. The CDR3 sequence is 15 residues long. CDR1 DFQATT and CDR2 SNEGSKA come from the germline V gene (reference sequence).

This clonotype has more than one count but fewer than ten. The J gene is TRBJ2-7, the V gene TRBV14; no clear D gene. The V end was cut by 1 base, the J end by 6 bases, with 10 bases between. CDR3 length: 13 amino acids. Germline-derived CDR1 and CDR2 are SGHDN and FVKESK. The CDR3 loop is CASSQGRRSEQYV. For the CDR3, the DNA is TGTGCCAGCAGCCAAGGTCGCAGGAGCGAGCAGTACGTC.

In this sample, this clonotype turned up a few times. V usage is TRBV7-3 and J usage is TRBJ2-1, with 11 bases lining up with TRBD2. J gave up 6 bases and V 5 bases, and 6 bases lay outside the gene matches. Germline V gives CDR1 SGHTA, CDR2 FQGTGA. CDR3 length equals 15 residues. The CDR3 loop is CASSLSGGVINEQFF. The CDR3 bases are TGTGCCAGCAGCCTTAGCGGGGGGGTGATCAATGAGCAGTTCTTC.

This clonotype was counted between two and nine times. The V gene is TRBV28, the J gene TRBJ2-2; 7 bases fit TRBD1. The CDR3 is 15 residues long. V dropped 8 bases and J dropped 6; count of bases not matched to a gene: 12. The V gene's germline CDR1 is MDHEN and CDR2 SYDVKM. The CDR3 nucleotides read TGTGCCAGCGGGCCCACAGGGGCAGGGGCCGGGGAGCTGTTTTTT. It translates to CASGPTGAGAGELFF.

This chain joins TRBV4-2 and TRBJ2-1; D perhaps matches TRBD2 (5 bases). Germline V lookup: CDR1 LGHNA, CDR2 YNFKEQ. This CDR3 is 15 amino acids long. With 1 base removed from V and 7 bases from J, the gap between germline ends came to 14 bases. CDR3 bases: TGTGCCAGCAGCCAAGGGGTAGCGCCGAAAAATGAGCAGTTCTTC. Amino acids: CASSQGVAPKNEQFF.

The chain uses TRBV12-3 or TRBV12-4 and TRBJ2-5; 9 bases line up with TRBD2. After removal of 0 bases from V and 2 bases from J, the junction contained 7 bases not matched to a gene. The CDR3 runs to 17 residues. The CDR3 is CASSLAREGGLQETQYF. The CDR3 nucleotides are TGTGCCAGCAGTTTAGCGCGGGAGGGGGGCCTTCAAGAGACCCAGTACTTC.

This clonotype occurred many times. The chain carries TRBV4-3 and TRBJ2-1, with D uncertain. CDR1 LGHNA and CDR2 YSLEER come from the germline V gene. V was shortened by 3 bases and J by 3 bases, with 6 bases between the two germline ends. This CDR3 is built from 13 residues. The CDR3 reads CASSQWGYNEQFF. CDR3 nucleotide sequence: TGCGCCAGCAGCCAGTGGGGCTACAATGAGCAGTTCTTC.

The chain recombines TRBV20-1 with TRBJ2-7; D tentatively fits TRBD1 or TRBD2 (5 bases each). V was shortened by 2 bases and J by 0 bases, with 14 bases between the two germline ends. CDR1 is DFQATT, CDR2 SNEGSKA, per germline (reference sequence). The CDR3 covers 15 residues. The CDR3 loop reads CSARSNSGSSYEQYF. DNA of the CDR3: TGCAGTGCTAGATCCAACTCAGGGAGCTCCTACGAGCAGTACTTC.

The chain has TRBV20-1 and TRBJ2-1; 9 bases line up with TRBD2. Germline V gene sequence: CDR1 DFQATT, CDR2 SNEGSKA (reference sequence). Losses at the gene ends were 6 bases for V and 3 bases for J; bases not matched to a gene: 9. The CDR3 is 15 amino acids. CDR3 residues: CSALSSGVGYNEQFF. Written as DNA, the CDR3 is TGCAGTGCCCTTTCTAGCGGGGTGGGCTACAATGAGCAGTTCTTC.

This clonotype was seen a few times. The chain links TRBV6-1 to TRBJ2-5; 9 bases map to TRBD1. Germline V gene data show CDR1 as MNHNS and CDR2 as SASEGT. The CDR3 is made up of 15 amino acids. After removal of 7 bases from V and 5 bases from J, the junction contained 11 bases not matched to a gene. CDR3 residues: CASTFGQGKGETQYF. The CDR3 nucleotides are TGTGCCAGCACCTTCGGACAGGGGAAGGGGGAGACCCAGTACTTC.

A few counts support this clonotype. J is TRBJ2-7 and V is TRBV10-3, with 10 bases fitting TRBD1. This CDR3 has 17 residues. Unmatched junction bases numbered 8, after V lost 0 bases and J lost 3 bases. From germline, CDR1 is ENHRY and CDR2 SYGVKD. The CDR3 region is CAISESGATGGRYEQYF. The CDR3 nucleotides are TGTGCCATCAGTGAGTCGGGGGCGACAGGGGGCCGCTACGAGCAGTACTTC.

The gene calls are TRBV4-3 and TRBJ2-7; D unclear. This CDR3 spans 16 amino acids. The V end was cut by 2 bases, the J end by 3 bases, with 17 bases between. Per the germline V gene, CDR1 is LGHNA and CDR2 is YSLEER. The CDR3 spells CASSQHQPQRDYEQYV. The CDR3, as DNA: TGCGCCAGCAGCCAACACCAACCACAGAGAGACTACGAGCAGTACGTC.

The genes are TRBV6-2 or TRBV6-3 and TRBJ1-1; TRBD1 might be the D (5 bases). In germline, CDR1 is MNHEY, CDR2 SVGEGT. CDR3 length: 13 residues. The V end was cut by 2 bases, the J end by 3 bases, with 7 bases between. CDR3 DNA sequence: TGTGCCAGCAGTTACGTAGGGGACACTGAAGCTTTCTTT. Translation: CASSYVGDTEAFF.

V and J are TRBV7-8 and TRBJ1-5; 11 positions match TRBD1. The J segment lost 7 bases and the V segment lost 5 bases, leaving 7 bases of the junction unmatched. CDR1 SGHVS and CDR2 FQNEAQ come from the germline V gene. The CDR3 length is 15 residues. CDR3 coding DNA: TGTGCCAGCAGCGGACAGGGGGCATATAAACAGCCCCAGCATTTT. Protein product: CASSGQGAYKQPQHF.

This clonotype turned up a few times. The rearrangement links TRBV4-2 to TRBJ1-2, with unresolved D. Germline V CDR1 and CDR2: LGHNA, YNFKEQ. Between the trimmed V and J ends, which lost 4 bases and 1 base, there was a span of 19 bases. CDR3 size: 17 residues. CDR3 sequence (DNA): TGTGCCAGCAGCCCCCACCCCCAGCAATACATTAACTATGGCTACACCTTC. Protein: CASSPHPQQYINYGYTF.

The genes are TRBV3-1 and TRBJ2-1; 7 bases match TRBD1. From germline, CDR1 is LGHDT and CDR2 YNNKEL (reference sequence). This CDR3 has 12 amino acids. Trimming at V came to 5 bases and at J to 8 bases, leaving 3 bases not matched to a gene. This CDR3 is CASSRQGYEQFF. CDR3 nucleotides: TGTGCCAGCAGCAGACAGGGCTATGAGCAGTTCTTC.

The chain has TRBV7-2 and TRBJ1-6; TRBD1 is a possible D gene (6 bases). CDR3 length equals 14 residues. Germline CDR1 SGHTA, CDR2 FQGNSA. Trimming removed 5 bases at V and 8 bases at J, with 13 bases between. The CDR3 loop is CASSERGNDSPLHF. DNA for the CDR3: TGTGCCAGCAGCGAAAGGGGGAACGATTCACCCCTCCACTTT.

This clonotype was recorded a few times. The J gene is TRBJ1-2, the V gene TRBV27; weak D call: TRBD1 (6 bases). Germline CDR1 reads MNHEY; CDR2 reads SMNVEV (reference sequence). The CDR3 totals 13 residues. Trimming took off 6 bases at V and 8 bases at J, with 16 bases between the two ends. The CDR3 reads CASSKQGTGGYTF. In DNA, the CDR3 is TGTGCCAGCAGCAAACAGGGCACTGGAGGCTACACCTTC.

The chain uses TRBV30 and TRBJ2-5, with no clear D. The ends were cut back, 3 bases at V and 5 bases at J, with 7 bases in the middle. Germline V gene lookup returns CDR1 GTSNPN and CDR2 SVGIG (reference sequence). This CDR3 comprises 11 residues. CDR3 sequence: CAWSVRETQYF. The CDR3 nucleotides are TGTGCCTGGAGCGTTCGGGAGACCCAGTACTTC.

This clonotype has a count of ten or more. The chain carries TRBV4-3 and TRBJ1-6; 7 positions agree with TRBD1. The length of the CDR3 is 14 residues. Germline loops: CDR1 LGHNA, CDR2 YSLEER. V shed 5 bases, J shed 10 bases, and the junction held 8 bases outside the gene matches. The CDR3 region is CASSETGRGSPLHF. The DNA for the CDR3 is TGCGCCAGCAGCGAGACAGGGCGGGGATCACCCCTCCACTTT.

This chain uses TRBV5-1 with TRBJ1-4; 8 bases agree with TRBD1. The CDR3 loop spans 18 amino acids. Trimming took 0 bases from V and 0 from J; bases not matched to a gene: 7. Germline V lookup: CDR1 SGHRS, CDR2 YFSETQ. The CDR3 reads CASSLAGGGLATNEKLFF. The CDR3 nucleotides are TGCGCCAGCAGCTTGGCAGGGGGCGGGTTAGCAACTAATGAAAAACTGTTTTTT.